This entry lists 6 T cell receptor beta chains sequenced from one sample in a study of T cell responses to AZD1222 COVID-19 vaccine. The table came from immunoSEQ multiplex PCR; TCRdb's copy has only in-frame clones and leaves some out. Counted here are about 75,000 clones, around 87% occurring once; the ten biggest clones make up roughly 18%. The sequencing used peripheral blood, collected 28 days after the second AZD1222 dose. The source is an adult who received the AZD1222 COVID-19 vaccine.

The rearrangement links TRBV28 to TRBJ1-6, with D possibly being TRBD1 (5 bases). Per the germline V gene, CDR1 is MDHEN and CDR2 is SYDVKM. This CDR3 comprises 13 residues. The V end lost 7 bases, the J end lost 5 bases, and 9 bases lay between the germline ends. The CDR3, as DNA: TGTGCCAGCACAGGGCTGGATAATTCACCCCTCCACTTT. Its protein is CASTGLDNSPLHF.

The V gene is TRBV30, the J gene TRBJ1-1; D is undetermined. Germline V lookup: CDR1 GTSNPN, CDR2 SVGIG (reference sequence). V lost 1 base to trimming and J lost 8 bases, with 11 bases between them. This CDR3 is 12 amino acids long. Here the CDR3 DNA reads TGTGCCTGGAGTGAAATAGGGCGAGAAGCTTTCTTT. This sequence encodes CAWSEIGREAFF.

This chain links TRBV5-6 with TRBJ2-7; TRBD2 is a possible D gene (5 bases). Trimming pared 3 bases from V and 7 bases from J, leaving 14 bases between. The CDR3 is made up of 13 amino acids. Germline CDR1 reads SGHDT; CDR2 reads YYEEEE. In nucleotides, the CDR3 is TGTGCCAGCAGCTCCATCAACCCGGGGGAGCAGTACTTC. Protein: CASSSINPGEQYF.

The V and J genes are TRBV12-3 or TRBV12-4 and TRBJ2-2; no definite D call. The V end lost 3 bases, the J end lost 9 bases, and 5 bases lay between the germline ends. The CDR3 spans 11 residues. CDR3 in DNA: TGTGCCAGCAGTTTTAATCGGGAGCTGTTTTTT. It specifies CASSFNRELFF.

The rearrangement uses TRBV5-5 and TRBJ1-1; TRBD1 agrees at 9 bases. The CDR3 spans 14 residues. The V and J ends lost 4 bases and 5 bases, in that order; junction bases with no gene match: 6. The germline gives CDR1 SGHKS, CDR2 YYEKEE (reference sequence). CDR3 coding DNA: TGTGCCAGCAGCCCCACAGGGGGCCGAACTGAAGCTTTCTTT. Amino acid sequence: CASSPTGGRTEAFF.

The chain has TRBV7-2 and TRBJ1-2; D not certain. Germline-derived CDR1 and CDR2 are SGHTA and FQGNSA. The CDR3 runs to 14 residues. V lost 2 bases to trimming and J lost 1 base, with 8 bases between them. CDR3 bases: TGTGCCAGCAGCTTAAACGGGATTAACTATGGCTACACCTTC. It yields the protein CASSLNGINYGYTF.